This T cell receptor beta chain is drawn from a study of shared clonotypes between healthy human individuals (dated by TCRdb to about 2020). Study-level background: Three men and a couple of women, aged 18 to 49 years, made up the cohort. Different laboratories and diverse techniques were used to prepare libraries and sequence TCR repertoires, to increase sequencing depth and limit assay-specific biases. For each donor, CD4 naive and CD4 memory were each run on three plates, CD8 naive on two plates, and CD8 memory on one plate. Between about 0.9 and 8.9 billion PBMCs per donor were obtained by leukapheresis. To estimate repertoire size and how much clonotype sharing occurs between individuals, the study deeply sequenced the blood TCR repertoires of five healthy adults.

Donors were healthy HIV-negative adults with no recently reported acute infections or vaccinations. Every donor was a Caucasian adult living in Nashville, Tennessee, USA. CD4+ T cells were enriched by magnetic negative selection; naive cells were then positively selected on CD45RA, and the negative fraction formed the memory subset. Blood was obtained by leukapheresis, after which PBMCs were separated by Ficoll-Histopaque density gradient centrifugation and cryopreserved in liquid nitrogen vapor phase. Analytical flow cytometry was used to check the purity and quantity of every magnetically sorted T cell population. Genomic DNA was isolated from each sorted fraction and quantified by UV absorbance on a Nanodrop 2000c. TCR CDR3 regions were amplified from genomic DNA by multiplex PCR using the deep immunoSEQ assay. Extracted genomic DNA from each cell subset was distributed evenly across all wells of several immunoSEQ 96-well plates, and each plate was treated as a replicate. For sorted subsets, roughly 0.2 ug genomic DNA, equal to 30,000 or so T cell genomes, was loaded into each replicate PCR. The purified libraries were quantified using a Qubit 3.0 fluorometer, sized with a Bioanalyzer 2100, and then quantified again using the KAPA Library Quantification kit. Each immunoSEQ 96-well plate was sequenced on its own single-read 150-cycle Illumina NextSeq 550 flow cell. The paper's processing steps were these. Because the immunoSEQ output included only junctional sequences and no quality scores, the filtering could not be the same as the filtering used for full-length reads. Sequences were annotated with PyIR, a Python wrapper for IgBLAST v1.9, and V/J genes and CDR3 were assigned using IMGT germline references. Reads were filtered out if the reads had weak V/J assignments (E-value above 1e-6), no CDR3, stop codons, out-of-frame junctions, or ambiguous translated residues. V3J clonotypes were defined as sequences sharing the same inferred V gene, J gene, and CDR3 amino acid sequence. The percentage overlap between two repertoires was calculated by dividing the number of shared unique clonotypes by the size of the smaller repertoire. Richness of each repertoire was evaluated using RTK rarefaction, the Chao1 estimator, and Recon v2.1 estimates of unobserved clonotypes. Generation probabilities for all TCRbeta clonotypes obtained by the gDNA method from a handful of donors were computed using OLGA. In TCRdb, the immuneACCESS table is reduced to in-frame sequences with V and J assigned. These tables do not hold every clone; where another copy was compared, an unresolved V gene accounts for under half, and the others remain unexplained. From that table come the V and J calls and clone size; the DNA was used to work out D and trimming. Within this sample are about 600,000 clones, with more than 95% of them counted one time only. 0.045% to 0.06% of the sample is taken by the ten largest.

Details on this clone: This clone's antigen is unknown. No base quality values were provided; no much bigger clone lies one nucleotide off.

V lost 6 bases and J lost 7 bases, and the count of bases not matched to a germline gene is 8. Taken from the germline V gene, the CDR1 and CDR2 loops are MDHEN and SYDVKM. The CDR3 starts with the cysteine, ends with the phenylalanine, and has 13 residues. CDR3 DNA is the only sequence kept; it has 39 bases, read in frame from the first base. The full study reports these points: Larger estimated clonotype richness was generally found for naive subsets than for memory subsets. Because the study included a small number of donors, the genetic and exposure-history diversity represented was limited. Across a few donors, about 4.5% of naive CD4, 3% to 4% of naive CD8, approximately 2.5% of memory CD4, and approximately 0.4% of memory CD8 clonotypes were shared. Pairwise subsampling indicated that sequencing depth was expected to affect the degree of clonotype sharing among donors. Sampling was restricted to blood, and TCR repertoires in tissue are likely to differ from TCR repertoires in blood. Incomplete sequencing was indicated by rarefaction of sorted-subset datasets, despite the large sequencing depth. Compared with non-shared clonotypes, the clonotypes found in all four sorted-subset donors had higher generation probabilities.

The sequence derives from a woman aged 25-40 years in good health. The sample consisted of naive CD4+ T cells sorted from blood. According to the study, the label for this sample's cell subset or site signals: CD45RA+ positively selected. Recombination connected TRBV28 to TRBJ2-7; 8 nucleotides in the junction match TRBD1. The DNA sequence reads TGTGCCAGCAGGCGCCCGACAGGGGAAGAGCAGTACTTC. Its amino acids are CASRRPTGEEQYF.